The 31 T cell receptor beta chains listed next were all sequenced from one sample in a study of blood T cell repertoires in COVID-19. Clones were read by immunoSEQ multiplex PCR, and TCRdb kept only the in-frame ones, dropping some. This table holds 55,000 to 80,000 clones, about 83% found once. Input material: peripheral blood. The receptor source for this set is a man between 45 and 60 years old with active COVID-19.

This clone occurred a few times. V is TRBV6-1 and J is TRBJ2-7, with 12 bases fitting TRBD2. Trimming at V came to 2 bases and at J to 5 bases, leaving 1 base not matched to a gene. This CDR3 has 14 amino acids. From germline, CDR1 is MNHNS and CDR2 SASEGT. CDR3 in DNA: TGTGCCAGCAGTGAACTAGCGGGAGGGAACGAGCAGTACTTC. As protein: CASSELAGGNEQYF.

This chain joins TRBV28 and TRBJ2-5; D is possibly TRBD1 (5 bases). CDR3 size: 18 residues. V lost 2 bases and J lost 3, with 22 bases in between. The germline V gene encodes CDR1 MDHEN and CDR2 SYDVKM. CDR3 in amino acids: CASSLNSNGAVIEETQYF. The DNA of the CDR3 is TGTGCCAGCAGTTTAAACAGCAATGGGGCAGTCATAGAAGAGACCCAGTACTTC. The variable domain in full, with the rest retrieved from reference TRBV28 and TRBJ2-5, is DVKVTQSSRYLVKRTGEKVFLECVQDMDHENMFWYRQDPGLGLRLIYFSYDVKMKEKGDIPEGYSVSREKKERFSLILESASTNQTSMYLCASSLNSNGAVIEETQYFGPGTRLLVL.

V gene TRBV5-8 combines with J gene TRBJ1-5; a weak D match, TRBD1 (6 bases). Between the trimmed V and J ends, which lost 5 bases and 0 bases, there was a span of 9 bases. The CDR3 is 14 amino acids. Germline loops: CDR1 SGHTS, CDR2 YDEGEE. The chain's CDR3 is CASRHRVSNQPQHF. The CDR3 bases are TGTGCCAGCAGGCACAGGGTTAGCAATCAGCCCCAGCATTTT.

In this sample, this clone turned up a few times. The J gene is TRBJ2-7, the V gene TRBV4-1; D call uncertain. CDR1 MGHRA and CDR2 YSYEKL come from the germline V gene. This CDR3 has 15 residues. The ends were cut back, 0 bases at V and 3 bases at J, with 12 bases in the middle. DNA of the CDR3: TGCGCCAGCAGCCAAGATGAAAACGGGTTCTACGAGCAGTACTTC. Its protein is CASSQDENGFYEQYF.

The sample holds many counts of this clone. The chain recombines TRBV19 with TRBJ2-1, with 8 bases matching TRBD1. This CDR3 has 17 residues. After removal of 7 bases from V and 2 bases from J, the junction contained 13 bases not matched to a gene. Looked up from germline, CDR1 is LNHDA and CDR2 is SQIVND (reference sequence). This CDR3 is CASNPGTGSGTYNEQFF. In DNA, the CDR3 is TGTGCCAGTAATCCTGGGACAGGTTCGGGCACCTACAATGAGCAGTTCTTC.

The chain links TRBV27 to TRBJ2-5, with no clear D. V lost 6 bases to trimming and J lost 4 bases, with 6 bases between them. Per germline, CDR1 MNHEY and CDR2 SMNVEV (reference sequence). The CDR3 has 11 amino acids. CDR3 DNA: TGTGCCAGCAGGGCGGCAGAGACCCAGTACTTC. This encodes CASRAAETQYF.

The chain combines TRBV18 with TRBJ2-1, with D perhaps matching TRBD1 (9 bases). CDR3 size: 17 residues. V shed 0 bases and J shed 5 bases, with 17 bases lying between them. The germline V gene has CDR1 KGHSH and CDR2 LQKENI. The CDR3 nucleotides read TGTGCCAGCTCACCACCACGGGGGGGACAGGGAGACAATGAGCAGTTCTTC. This translates into CASSPPRGGQGDNEQFF.

The CDR3 DNA sequence: TGTGCCAGCAGCTTGGCGGGAGGGCCAGAGGAGCAGTACTTC. This sequence encodes CASSLAGGPEEQYF. This chain uses TRBV7-2 with TRBJ2-7; TRBD2 aligns across 9 bases. The CDR3 runs to 14 residues. Germline loops: CDR1 SGHTA, CDR2 FQGNSA. J gave up 7 bases and V 3 bases, and 7 bases lay outside the gene matches.

J is TRBJ2-3 and V is TRBV3-1 (or the pseudogene TRBV3-2), with D unresolved. Germline values: CDR1 LGHDT, CDR2 YNNKEL (reference sequence). The CDR3 sequence is 14 residues long. The V and J ends lost 2 bases and 5 bases respectively, with 11 bases between them. CDR3: CASSQSLGVDTQYF. CDR3 sequence (DNA): TGTGCCAGCAGCCAAAGCCTAGGAGTAGATACGCAGTATTTT.

The chain has TRBV5-5 and TRBJ2-2; 9 nucleotides align to TRBD2. Trimming cost V 0 bases and J 1 base; bases outside gene matches: 10. CDR3 length equals 19 residues. CDR1 is SGHKS and CDR2 is YYEKEE in the germline V gene (reference sequence). CDR3: CASSLVVSGRWGNTGELFF. CDR3 coding DNA: TGTGCCAGCAGCTTGGTAGTTAGCGGGAGATGGGGGAACACCGGGGAGCTGTTTTTT.

The sample holds one count of this clone. V is TRBV15 and J is TRBJ2-3; D ambiguous. The germline V gene encodes CDR1 LNHNV and CDR2 YYDKDF (reference sequence). This CDR3 comprises 13 residues. With 0 bases removed from V and 4 bases from J, the gap between germline ends came to 5 bases. The CDR3 region has the DNA TGTGCCACCAGCAGAGAGGCCGCAGATACGCAGTATTTT. This encodes CATSREAADTQYF.

This clone has only one observation. This chain uses TRBV6-5 with TRBJ1-4, with D maybe TRBD1 (5 bases). Per the germline V gene, CDR1 is MNHEY and CDR2 is SVGAGI. The CDR3 extends over 14 amino acids. Trimming removed 2 bases from V and 7 bases from J, with 11 bases in between. In nucleotides, the CDR3 is TGTGCCAGCAGTTACCAACCGGGGGGTGAAAAACTGTTTTTT. It translates to CASSYQPGGEKLFF.

The rearrangement joins TRBV18 to TRBJ2-1; a weak D match, TRBD2 (6 bases). V lost 6 bases, J lost 7 bases, and 25 bases lay in between. CDR1 is KGHSH, CDR2 LQKENI, per germline. The CDR3 runs to 17 residues. The chain's CDR3 is CASSLSAAGWIGNEQFF. In nucleotides, the CDR3 is TGTGCCAGCTCCCTCTCGGCGGCGGGATGGATTGGAAATGAGCAGTTCTTC.

This chain joins TRBV19 and TRBJ1-5, with a weak D call TRBD1 (5 bases). CDR3 length: 15 residues. Trimming left V 1 base short and J 1 base short, with 8 bases between. In germline, CDR1 is LNHDA, CDR2 SQIVND (reference sequence). CDR3 DNA sequence: TGTGCCAGTAGTATAGTTGGGGCCAGCAATCAGCCCCAGCATTTT. Protein sequence: CASSIVGASNQPQHF.

CDR3 sequence: CASSAPDRGAKNIQYF. The CDR3, as DNA: TGTGCCAGCAGCGCGCCGGACAGGGGGGCCAAAAACATTCAGTACTTC. V gene TRBV13 combines with J gene TRBJ2-4, with 10 bases fitting TRBD1. The CDR3 extends over 16 amino acids. The V gene's germline CDR1 is PRHDT and CDR2 FYEKMQ (reference sequence). V lost 5 bases and J lost 1; bases outside the gene matches: 5.

CDR3 in DNA: TGTGCCAGCAGTGCCACAGGGCCGAACTATGGCTACACCTTC. This translates into CASSATGPNYGYTF. V usage is TRBV28 and J usage is TRBJ1-2, with D possibly TRBD1 on 6 matching bases. The CDR3 runs 14 residues. Germline CDR1 reads MDHEN; CDR2 reads SYDVKM. V was clipped by 5 bases and J by 2 bases, with 12 bases between them.

The chain employs TRBV6-5 and TRBJ1-5; TRBD1 matches 7 bases. CDR3 length: 15 residues. Trimming at V came to 8 bases and at J to 0 bases, leaving 7 bases not matched to a gene. The germline V gene has CDR1 MNHEY and CDR2 SVGAGI. The CDR3 DNA is TGTGCCAGCCAAACGGACAGGCATAGCAATCAGCCCCAGCATTTT. The encoded protein is CASQTDRHSNQPQHF.

The sample holds a few counts of this clone. No DNA is shown, since the ends of the CDR3 on it are uncertain; the CDR3 is the one TCRdb lists. This chain joins TRBV5-1 and TRBJ2-7; the D call in the table, TRBD1, was not verified against the DNA. The CDR3 is made up of 22 amino acids, end residues included. Germline V gene sequence: CDR1 SGHRS, CDR2 YFSETQ. Here the CDR3 reads CASSRTGALRAVLRAGHREQYF.

This chain uses TRBV6-5 with TRBJ2-7; TRBD2 agrees at 7 bases. Per germline, CDR1 MNHEY and CDR2 SVGAGI. The CDR3 sequence is 13 residues long. V gave up 10 bases and J gave up 7 bases; unmatched junction bases: 13. The CDR3 region is CATARWGGGEQYF. The CDR3 coding sequence is TGTGCCACCGCTAGATGGGGGGGTGGAGAGCAGTACTTC.

The J gene is TRBJ1-4, the V gene TRBV3-1 (or the pseudogene TRBV3-2); TRBD1 aligns across 7 bases. The V and J ends lost 0 bases and 8 bases, in that order; junction bases with no gene match: 3. The CDR3 extends over 14 amino acids. CDR1 and CDR2 from the germline V gene are LGHDT and YNNKEL (reference sequence). CDR3 in amino acids: CASSQDARGEKLFF. CDR3 coding DNA: TGTGCCAGCAGCCAAGATGCCAGGGGGGAAAAACTGTTTTTT.

V is TRBV5-5 and J is TRBJ2-6; D gene ambiguous. This CDR3 contains 15 residues. CDR1 is SGHKS and CDR2 is YYEKEE in the germline V gene (reference sequence). Trimming pared 0 bases from V and 2 bases from J, leaving 6 bases between. This chain's CDR3 is CASSLVFPGANVLTF. In DNA form, the CDR3 reads TGTGCCAGCAGCTTGGTCTTTCCTGGGGCCAACGTCCTGACTTTC.

This chain links TRBV5-5 with TRBJ2-5, with 9 bases that match TRBD2. The CDR3 loop spans 16 amino acids. V trimming: 0 bases; J trimming: 4 bases; junction bases outside the gene matches: 7. Germline-derived CDR1 and CDR2 are SGHKS and YYEKEE (reference sequence). DNA of the CDR3: TGTGCCAGCAGCTTGGATATAGCGGGGGCCCGAGAGACCCAGTACTTC. It translates to CASSLDIAGARETQYF.

In its sample, this clone was seen a few times. The rearrangement joins TRBV9 to TRBJ2-5; weak D call: TRBD2 (6 bases). Looked up from germline, CDR1 is SGDLS and CDR2 is YYNGEE. V was clipped by 0 bases and J by 5 bases, with 17 bases between them. The CDR3 contains 16 residues. The CDR3 loop is CASSVAVGGGGETQYF. The CDR3 bases are TGTGCCAGCAGCGTAGCTGTGGGGGGAGGTGGGGAGACCCAGTACTTC.

This chain uses TRBV11-1 with TRBJ2-1; D uncertain. Germline CDR1 reads SGHAT; CDR2 reads FQDESV (reference sequence). This CDR3 contains 15 residues. V lost 5 bases and J 8 bases, leaving 19 bases between the germline ends. The CDR3, as DNA: TGTGCCAGCAGCATCAACCGGGTCAGTGGAGATGAGCAGTTCTTC. Amino acids: CASSINRVSGDEQFF.

The chain is built from TRBV18 and TRBJ1-4, with 7 bases lining up with TRBD1. This CDR3 is 16 amino acids long. Germline CDR1 and CDR2: KGHSH and LQKENI. Losses at the gene ends were 5 bases for V and 5 bases for J; bases not matched to a gene: 11. The CDR3 here is CASSSNGQALNEKLFF. CDR3 DNA sequence: TGTGCCAGCTCATCGAACGGACAGGCGTTAAATGAAAAACTGTTTTTT.

The chain combines TRBV29-1 with TRBJ1-2, with 8 bases aligning to TRBD1. The CDR3 is 14 residues long. Germline V lookup: CDR1 SQVTM, CDR2 ANQGSEA. V lost 4 bases, J lost 8 bases, and 12 bases stayed unmatched. The CDR3: CSVGDDRGSKGYTF. CDR3 bases: TGCAGCGTTGGCGACGACAGGGGATCAAAAGGCTACACCTTC.

This clone was detected only once. CDR3 loop: CATSPSGRGDTQYF. CDR3 nucleotide sequence: TGTGCCACTTCCCCTAGCGGGAGGGGAGATACGCAGTATTTT. The V and J genes are TRBV24-1 and TRBJ2-3; TRBD2 matches 12 bases. Unmatched junction bases numbered 6, after V lost 10 bases and J lost 5 bases. The CDR3 spans 14 residues. The V gene's germline CDR1 is KGHDR and CDR2 SFDVKD.

This clone turned up a few times. Other nucleotide sequences in the sample specify the same CDR3. The rearrangement joins TRBV10-1 to TRBJ2-3; D remains unclear. Trimming shortened V by 3 bases and J by 3 bases, and 4 bases separated the two germline ends. The CDR3 is 12 amino acids. Germline values: CDR1 WNHNN, CDR2 SYGVQD (reference sequence). The CDR3 sequence is CASSDRTDTQYF. The CDR3 coding sequence is TGCGCCAGCAGTGATAGAACAGATACGCAGTATTTT.

This chain connects TRBV6-1 to TRBJ1-3; possibly TRBD1 for D (6 bases). The CDR3 extends over 16 amino acids. The V and J ends lost 5 bases and 2 bases respectively, with 16 bases between them. Germline V CDR1 and CDR2: MNHNS, SASEGT. As DNA, the CDR3 is TGTGCCAGCAGTCAAGATCTCACAGGGACTGGAAACACCATATATTTT. Its translation: CASSQDLTGTGNTIYF.

CDR3 in DNA: TGTGCCTGGAACCCGTCGGGGAACTATGGCTACACCTTC. Translation: CAWNPSGNYGYTF. The chain has TRBV30 and TRBJ1-2; no clear D. V lost 4 bases and J 2 bases, leaving 11 bases between the germline ends. The CDR3 has 13 residues. CDR1 is GTSNPN and CDR2 is SVGIG in the germline V gene (reference sequence). The full variable domain, rest sourced from reference TRBV30 and TRBJ1-2, is SQTIHQWPATLVQPVGSPLSLECTVEGTSNPNLYWYRQAAGRGLQLLFYSVGIGQISSEVPQNLSASRPQDRQFILSSKKLLLSDSGFYLCAWNPSGNYGYTFGSGTRLTVV.

CDR3 sequence: CASSWGGLSGNEQFF. In DNA, the CDR3 is TGTGCCAGCAGCTGGGGGGGACTCTCCGGGAATGAGCAGTTCTTC. The chain carries TRBV5-4 and TRBJ2-1, with 7 bases identical to TRBD2. This CDR3 is built from 15 residues. V lost 3 bases to trimming and J lost 7 bases; unmatched junction nucleotides: 10. The germline gives CDR1 SGHNT, CDR2 YYREEE (reference sequence).